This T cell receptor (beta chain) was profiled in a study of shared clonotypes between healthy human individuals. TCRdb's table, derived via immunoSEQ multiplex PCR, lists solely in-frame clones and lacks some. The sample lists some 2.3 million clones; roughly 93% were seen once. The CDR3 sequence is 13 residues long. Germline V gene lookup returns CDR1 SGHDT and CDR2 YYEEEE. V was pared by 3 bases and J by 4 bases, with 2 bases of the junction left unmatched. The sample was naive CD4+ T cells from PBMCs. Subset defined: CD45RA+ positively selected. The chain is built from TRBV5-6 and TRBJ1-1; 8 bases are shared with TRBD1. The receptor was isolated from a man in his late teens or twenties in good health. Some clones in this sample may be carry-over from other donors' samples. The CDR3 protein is CASSSQGGTEAFF. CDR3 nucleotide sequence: TGTGCCAGCAGCTCACAGGGGGGCACTGAAGCTTTCTTT.